These 24 T cell receptor beta chains originate from one sample sequenced in a study of shared clonotypes between healthy human individuals. Clones were read by immunoSEQ multiplex PCR, and TCRdb kept only the in-frame ones, dropping some. The sample records approximately 2,200,000 clones, 85% to 95% being singletons. CD45RO negativity and positive selection for CCR7 defined naive CD8 cells, a population that excluded terminally differentiated effector memory CD45RA+ cells. Sequencing was done on a sample of naive CD8+ T cells from PBMCs. The receptors here all came from a man aged 18 to 29 in good health. Some clones in this sample may be carry-over from other donors' samples.

The rearrangement joins TRBV11-2 to TRBJ2-1; D call uncertain. The CDR3 is 15 amino acids. V lost 2 bases and J 7 bases, leaving 15 bases between the germline ends. CDR1 and CDR2 (germline): SGHAT, FQNNGV. CDR3 loop: CASSLFGLVGNEQFF. Written as DNA, the CDR3 is TGTGCCAGCAGCTTATTTGGGCTAGTGGGGAATGAGCAGTTCTTC.

The chain carries TRBV2 and TRBJ2-7, with 8 bases lining up with TRBD2. Germline values: CDR1 SNHLY, CDR2 FYNNEI. The CDR3 sequence is 17 residues long. V lost 4 bases to trimming and J lost 0 bases; unmatched junction nucleotides: 11. The CDR3 bases are TGTGCCAGCAGTGGTAGTAGCGGGACGTCGCCCTCCTACGAGCAGTACTTC. It translates to CASSGSSGTSPSYEQYF.

The CDR3 coding sequence is TGTGCCAGCAGCGCCCCCGGGACAGGGGCCCTCAAAACCTCTGGAAACACCATATATTTT. Translation gives CASSAPGTGALKTSGNTIYF. The chain carries TRBV9 and TRBJ1-3, with 10 bases lining up with TRBD1. This CDR3 contains 20 residues. Germline-derived CDR1 and CDR2 are SGDLS and YYNGEE. Losses at the gene ends were 3 bases for V and 0 bases for J; bases not matched to a gene: 15.

The J gene is TRBJ2-6, the V gene TRBV7-3; D tentatively reads TRBD1 or TRBD2 (5 bases each). V was shortened by 4 bases and J by 4 bases, with 11 bases between the two germline ends. The CDR3 runs to 15 residues. Per germline, CDR1 SGHTA and CDR2 FQGTGA. The CDR3 loop reads CASSSRGTGANVLTF. The CDR3 DNA reads as TGTGCCAGCAGCTCGAGGGGTACCGGGGCCAACGTCCTGACTTTC.

Concerning this clone: Other DNA sequences in this specimen translate into the identical CDR3. The chain employs TRBV6-1 and TRBJ1-5; a weak D match, TRBD1 (6 bases). CDR1 and CDR2 (germline): MNHNS, SASEGT. The CDR3 consists of 15 residues. V gave up 4 bases and J gave up 0 bases, with 10 bases separating them. CDR3 sequence (DNA): TGTGCCAGCAGTGGGACAGAATATAGCAATCAGCCCCAGCATTTT. Residues: CASSGTEYSNQPQHF.

The chain employs TRBV18 and TRBJ2-1, with D uncertain. V was shortened by 0 bases and J by 8 bases, with 14 bases between the two germline ends. The CDR3 length is 15 residues. Per germline, CDR1 KGHSH and CDR2 LQKENI. CDR3 sequence (DNA): TGTGCCAGCTCACCACCTTTCAGTCTCACCGATGAGCAGTTCTTC. Encoded protein: CASSPPFSLTDEQFF.

This chain joins TRBV7-3 and TRBJ2-2; D ambiguous. V lost 2 bases and J lost 2, with 9 bases in between. Germline loops: CDR1 SGHTA, CDR2 FQGTGA. This CDR3 region has 15 residues. For the CDR3, the DNA is TGTGCCAGCAGCTTATCCGCGGAAAACACCGGGGAGCTGTTTTTT. Encoded protein: CASSLSAENTGELFF.

CDR3 sequence reads: CASGGRPYREQYF. In DNA, the CDR3 is TGTGCCAGCGGGGGGCGCCCCTACCGGGAGCAGTACTTC. V usage is TRBV27 and J usage is TRBJ2-7; D is tentatively TRBD1 or TRBD2 (6 bases each). Trimming shortened V by 8 bases and J by 7 bases, and 18 bases separated the two germline ends. CDR1 and CDR2 from the germline V gene are MNHEY and SMNVEV (reference sequence). This CDR3 spans 13 amino acids.

This clone was seen a single time. The rearrangement uses TRBV11-2 and TRBJ2-3; 10 bases fit TRBD2. The CDR3 loop spans 18 amino acids. Germline trimming cut 3 bases from V and 2 bases from J; bases unmatched to any gene: 11. CDR1 and CDR2 from the germline V gene are SGHAT and FQNNGV. The CDR3 coding sequence is TGTGCCAGCAGCTTTGTCCTAGCGGGAGTTGGAATCACAGATACGCAGTATTTT. This encodes CASSFVLAGVGITDTQYF. Supplemented by reference TRBV11-2 and TRBJ2-3, the full variable domain reads EAGVAQSPRYKIIEKRQSVAFWCNPISGHATLYWYQQILGQGPKLLIQFQNNGVVDDSQLPKDRFSAERLKGVDSTLKIQPAKLEDSAVYLCASSFVLAGVGITDTQYFGPGTRLTVL.

V and J are TRBV28 and TRBJ2-7; a possible D gene is TRBD2 (5 bases). The CDR3 has 19 residues. V lost 1 base and J 4 bases, leaving 26 bases between the germline ends. Germline assignment: CDR1 MDHEN and CDR2 SYDVKM. CDR3 bases: TGTGCCAGCAGTTTATCCTATGGCCCCGAGGGAGACCTTGGTTACGAGCAGTACTTC. Protein product: CASSLSYGPEGDLGYEQYF.

The chain employs TRBV7-8 and TRBJ1-2; no reliable D call. V gave up 3 bases and J gave up 3 bases, with 11 bases separating them. Germline lookup yields CDR1 SGHVS and CDR2 FQNEAQ. The CDR3 loop spans 14 amino acids. The CDR3 protein is CASSFWRDDYGYTF. The CDR3 DNA sequence: TGTGCCAGCAGCTTTTGGAGGGATGACTATGGCTACACCTTC.

V gene TRBV18 combines with J gene TRBJ2-1; D is uncertain. This CDR3 comprises 15 residues. Germline CDR1 and CDR2: KGHSH and LQKENI. V was shortened by 0 bases and J by 2 bases, with 8 bases between the two germline ends. The CDR3 DNA follows: TGTGCCAGCTCACCACCTCTACGGACCTACAATGAGCAGTTCTTC. Its protein is CASSPPLRTYNEQFF.

A few counts support this clone. The CDR3 protein is CASSRTQLGDRVNGELFF. CDR3 coding DNA: TGTGCCAGCAGCCGGACCCAATTGGGGGACAGGGTAAACGGGGAGCTGTTTTTT. This chain uses TRBV4-2 with TRBJ2-2; 9 nucleotides line up with TRBD1. The CDR3 sequence is 18 residues long. Germline trimming cut 4 bases from V and 7 bases from J; bases unmatched to any gene: 16. Germline CDR1 reads LGHNA; CDR2 reads YNFKEQ.

The V call is TRBV27, the J call TRBJ2-7; TRBD2 aligns across 7 bases. The V and J ends lost 8 bases and 0 bases, in that order; junction bases with no gene match: 7. Germline lookup yields CDR1 MNHEY and CDR2 SMNVEV (reference sequence). The CDR3 loop spans 14 amino acids. CDR3 nucleotide sequence: TGTGCCAGCGCCAGCGTAGCGGGCTCCTACGAGCAGTACTTC. It yields the protein CASASVAGSYEQYF.

The chain carries TRBV11-3 and TRBJ2-7; TRBD2 is a possible D gene (5 bases). The V gene lost 4 bases and the J gene lost 6 bases, with 10 bases spanning the gap. This CDR3 comprises 12 residues. CDR1 SGHNT and CDR2 YENEEA come from the germline V gene. CDR3 protein: CASSSGISEQYF. Written as DNA, the CDR3 is TGTGCCAGCAGCTCCGGGATATCCGAGCAGTACTTC.

V usage is TRBV6-5 and J usage is TRBJ2-7, with a tentative D call TRBD2 (6 bases). The V gene lost 4 bases and the J gene lost 4 bases, with 11 bases spanning the gap. The germline V gene has CDR1 MNHEY and CDR2 SVGAGI. This CDR3 region has 13 residues. The CDR3 coding sequence is TGTGCCAGCAGTTCGGGGGTAGGGTACGAGCAGTACTTC. This encodes CASSSGVGYEQYF.

This clone was seen just once. The chain links TRBV7-6 to TRBJ2-3; D perhaps matches TRBD1 (7 bases). CDR3 length equals 17 residues. The germline CDR1 and CDR2 sequences are SGHVS and FNYEAQ. Trimming removed 1 base at V and 5 bases at J, with 19 bases between. CDR3 nucleotides: TGTGCCAGCAGCTTAGTTAGTCTGGAGGGGGCGAGAGATACGCAGTATTTT. As protein: CASSLVSLEGARDTQYF.

This chain links TRBV2 with TRBJ2-1; 8 nucleotides line up with TRBD2. CDR3 length: 18 residues. V trimming: 0 bases; J trimming: 7 bases; junction bases outside the gene matches: 14. Germline V gene sequence: CDR1 SNHLY, CDR2 FYNNEI. The CDR3 DNA is TGTGCCAGCAGTGAAGCGGGGGGCGTGCGGGAGGCCTTGAATGAGCAGTTCTTC. Amino acid sequence: CASSEAGGVREALNEQFF.

This sequence joins TRBV29-1 and TRBJ2-2; D call uncertain. Germline V gene sequence: CDR1 SQVTM, CDR2 ANQGSEA. V gave up 5 bases and J gave up 3 bases, with 13 bases separating them. There are 14 residues in the CDR3. CDR3 amino acids: CSVRLVSYTGELFF. CDR3 nucleotides: TGCAGCGTTAGGCTTGTCTCGTACACCGGGGAGCTGTTTTTT.

The chain employs TRBV5-1 and TRBJ2-5; D is perhaps TRBD2 (5 bases). Trimming took off 2 bases at V and 5 bases at J, with 7 bases between the two ends. This CDR3 has 12 residues. Looked up from germline, CDR1 is SGHRS and CDR2 is YFSETQ. The CDR3 coding sequence is TGCGCCAGCAGCTTTCCGGGGGAGACCCAGTACTTC. It translates to CASSFPGETQYF.

The chain links TRBV7-9 to TRBJ2-3, with 8 bases fitting TRBD2. The CDR3 runs 13 residues. V shed 4 bases and J 4 bases; nucleotides not matched to a gene: 1. Per germline, CDR1 SEHNR and CDR2 FQNEAQ (reference sequence). The CDR3 DNA sequence: TGTGCCAGCAGCTACGGGGGGGCAGATACGCAGTATTTT. Its protein is CASSYGGADTQYF.

The chain couples TRBV2 to TRBJ1-1; TRBD1 might be the D (5 bases). V gave up 10 bases and J gave up 2 bases, with 11 bases separating them. CDR1 and CDR2 (germline): SNHLY, FYNNEI. This CDR3 has 12 residues. CDR3 nucleotide sequence: TGTGCCACCCTCGGGGCCAACACTGAAGCTTTCTTT. Protein sequence: CATLGANTEAFF.

The V gene is TRBV15, the J gene TRBJ2-7, with a possible D match to TRBD1 (5 bases). V was clipped by 0 bases and J by 2 bases, with 11 bases between them. CDR1 and CDR2 (germline): LNHNV, YYDKDF (reference sequence). This CDR3 is 15 amino acids long. CDR3 nucleotide sequence: TGTGCCACCAGCAGAGATTTGCAGGGTCCCTACGAGCAGTACTTC. Translating it yields CATSRDLQGPYEQYF.

The table lists this clone with a few counts. The chain couples TRBV27 to TRBJ1-1; D remains ambiguous. The V end was cut by 2 bases, the J end by 4 bases, with 11 bases between. Looked up from germline, CDR1 is MNHEY and CDR2 is SMNVEV (reference sequence). This CDR3 contains 14 residues. CDR3: CASSLMSAGTEAFF. DNA of the CDR3: TGTGCCAGCAGTTTAATGTCGGCTGGCACTGAAGCTTTCTTT.